The 3 T cell receptor beta chains below all came from one sample that was sequenced in a study of glioma-infiltrating T cells after dendritic cell vaccination. Sequencing used immunoSEQ multiplex PCR; TCRdb keeps in-frame clones, though not all of them. The sample holds some 70,000 clones, under 90% seen once. This specimen consisted of blood, obtained before dendritic cell vaccination. The receptors derive from a human donor with glioblastoma.

J is TRBJ1-2 and V is TRBV4-1; possible D gene TRBD1, 5 bases. The ends were cut back, 3 bases at V and 10 bases at J, with 21 bases in the middle. There are 15 residues in the CDR3. CDR1 is MGHRA and CDR2 is YSYEKL in the germline V gene. The DNA for the CDR3 is TGCGCCAGCAGCCAGCCCCTGCAGGGCCTTATGGACTACACCTTC. It translates to CASSQPLQGLMDYTF.

J is TRBJ1-5 and V is TRBV2, with 9 bases matching TRBD1. The CDR3 contains 15 residues. V lost 5 bases, J lost 7 bases, and 9 bases stayed unmatched. The germline V gene has CDR1 SNHLY and CDR2 FYNNEI. CDR3 nucleotide sequence: TGTGCCAGCAGTCCGGGACAGGGCCCTTGGCAGCCCCAGCATTTT. Its translation is CASSPGQGPWQPQHF. Variable domain in full (rest from reference TRBV2 and TRBJ1-5): EPEVTQTPSHQVTQMGQEVILRCVPISNHLYFYWYRQILGQKVEFLVSFYNNEISEKSEIFDDQFSVERPDGSNFTLKIRSTKLEDSAMYFCASSPGQGPWQPQHFGDGTRLSIL.

This chain connects TRBV4-2 to TRBJ2-7; 11 bases match TRBD2. Germline values: CDR1 LGHNA, CDR2 YNFKEQ. V trimming: 0 bases; J trimming: 1 base; junction bases outside the gene matches: 5. The CDR3 covers 17 residues. The CDR3 nucleotides read TGTGCCAGCAGCCAAGACAAAACTAGCGGGGGTTCCTACGAGCAGTACTTC. Translated: CASSQDKTSGGSYEQYF.